The clone carrying this T cell receptor beta chain was seen only a few times. Its target is unknown. RNA transcripts provided the source from which TCR beta CDR3 regions were amplified. In the first-round RT-PCR of the TCR CDR3, the HTBI primer set was used. A single record per CDR3 protein comes from TCRdb applying MiXCR to the multiplex PCR reads. The table records a few hundred thousand distinct CDR3 sequences, around 14% of them present only once. Patients were excluded for uncontrolled infection, other autoimmune disease, pregnancy or lactation. This specimen belongs to a study of T cells in Graves' hyperthyroidism and ophthalmopathy. Across the study: Prior to any treatment, at the point of initial diagnosis, peripheral blood was collected.

The study, taken as a whole, reports: The model foresaw ophthalmopathy a median approximately 6.3 months prior to onset.

The germline V and J ends were trimmed by 8 bases and 0 bases, with 20 bases remaining between them. Germline V gene lookup returns CDR1 MNHEY and CDR2 SMNVEV (reference sequence). This CDR3 region has 17 residues. The chain uses TRBV27 and TRBJ1-5, with unresolved D. This clonotype was obtained from a woman between 18 and 30 years old with Graves' hyperthyroidism. The sample was blood. The CDR3 loop is CASVTVAIPYSNQPQHF. CDR3 coding DNA: TGTGCCAGCGTGACGGTTGCTATACCATATAGCAATCAGCCCCAGCATTTT.